The clone carrying this T cell receptor beta chain was seen at least ten times. The antigen is unknown. TCR alpha and beta CDR3 regions were amplified from RNA using iRepertoire nested multiplex PCR. TCRdb itself ran the multiplex PCR reads through MiXCR, one entry per CDR3 protein. The table lists approximately 120,000 distinct CDR3 sequences, approximately 25% of them singletons, with around 15% in the top ten. The data stem from a study of glioma-infiltrating T cells. Study-wide results and limits: Above-expected tissue-blood divergence occurred in all gliomas, most in low-grade ones.

The ends lost 4 bases at V and 2 bases at J; junction bases unmatched: 9. Germline values: CDR1 MNHNS, CDR2 SASEGT. The CDR3 consists of 16 residues. Sequencing was done on a sample of glioma tissue, nonneoplastic brain tissue, or PBMCs (not recorded which). This sequence joins TRBV6-1 and TRBJ2-3; 7 positions match TRBD2. The receptor's source is a human donor with low-grade glioma or glioblastoma, undergoing nonglioma brain surgery, or in good health (not recorded which). The DNA for the CDR3 is TGTGCCAGCAGTGCGGGAGCGGGGTCGCTCACAGATACGCAGTATTTT. Amino acid sequence: CASSAGAGSLTDTQYF.